The subject of this entry is one T cell receptor (beta chain). Its antigen remains unknown. Clones were sequenced by immunoSEQ multiplex PCR, and TCRdb holds only the in-frame ones, with some missing. The sample holds around 150,000 clones, approximately 91% seen once. Trimming shortened V by 5 bases and J by 3 bases, and 8 bases separated the two germline ends. The CDR3 runs 13 residues. CDR1 is LNHDA and CDR2 is SQIVND in the germline V gene (reference sequence). This sample is part of a study of T cell responses to AZD1222 COVID-19 vaccine. Notes on the study in general: Just five to seven AZD1222 recipients tested seropositive at baseline. Two AZD1222 doses significantly raised spike-specific TCR breadth and depth over controls. Unmutated variant regions are reportedly the target of nearly half of TCRs that are spike-specific.

This TCR was recovered from an adult in good health. The sample consisted of peripheral blood, taken on day 0 of AZD1222 vaccination. This chain links TRBV19 with TRBJ1-5, with D unclear. The CDR3 loop is CASSPPINQPQHF. The CDR3 coding sequence is TGTGCCAGTAGTCCCCCGATCAATCAGCCCCAGCATTTT.